This T cell receptor (beta chain) was sequenced for a study of blood T cells in healthy people across ages. CDR1 is SNHLY, CDR2 FYNNEI, per germline. The CDR3 sequence is 14 residues long. Losses at the gene ends were 8 bases for V and 6 bases for J; bases not matched to a gene: 5. Each sample yielded at least 6 micrograms of PBMC total RNA. This clonotype has at least ten counts. For the second PCR, which ran for about 7 to 12 cycles, a sample-barcoded 5' primer and a J-beta primer mix were used. TCRdb redid the calling of the 5' RACE reads with MiXCR, one entry per CDR3 protein. The sample holds approximately 960,000 distinct CDR3 sequences, around 29% seen once. The same sample was also used in a study of T cells of mothers and their children. As that study records: The donor cohort consisted of three healthy Caucasian mothers and their six children. There were over 8.5 million TCR beta CDR3 reads from each mother and roughly 3 million from each child.

The clonotype comes from a woman aged 40 to 49 in good health. Sample: blood. This chain uses TRBV2 with TRBJ2-3; 13 bases match TRBD2. The CDR3 nucleotides read TGTGCCAGCGACGGGACTAGCGGGGAGGATACGCAGTATTTT. Its translation is CASDGTSGEDTQYF.